Listed here are 5 T cell receptor beta chains from one sample, sequenced in a study of T cell responses to AZD1222 COVID-19 vaccine. Using immunoSEQ multiplex PCR, the repertoire was profiled, and TCRdb retains in-frame clones only, with some absent. The data hold under 130,000 clones, with about 87% observed a single time. The sample consisted of peripheral blood, taken on day 0 of AZD1222 vaccination. These receptors all stem from an adult in good health.

The J gene is TRBJ2-5, the V gene TRBV30; D is unclear. The CDR3 has 12 residues. The germline gives CDR1 GTSNPN, CDR2 SVGIG (reference sequence). V was pared by 0 bases and J by 5 bases, with 7 bases between. The CDR3 DNA is TGTGCCTGGAGTGTACCCCCGGAGACCCAGTACTTC. It specifies CAWSVPPETQYF.

The V call is TRBV5-1, the J call TRBJ2-7; D is possibly TRBD2 (5 bases). The CDR3 length is 14 residues. The germline gives CDR1 SGHRS, CDR2 YFSETQ. Between the trimmed V and J ends, which lost 0 bases and 5 bases, there was a span of 12 bases. CDR3 nucleotides: TGCGCCAGCAGCTTGGGGCCAGAGAGGGACGAGCAGTACTTC. Translation: CASSLGPERDEQYF.

The gene calls are TRBV3-1 (or the pseudogene TRBV3-2) and TRBJ2-7; 7 bases align to TRBD2. Germline assignment: CDR1 LGHDT and CDR2 YNNKEL (reference sequence). CDR3 length: 13 residues. V dropped 3 bases and J dropped 4; count of bases not matched to a gene: 3. The CDR3 nucleotides are TGTGCCAGCAGCCACAGGGAGGGATACGAGCAGTACTTC. Translation: CASSHREGYEQYF.

The chain couples TRBV7-2 to TRBJ1-3; 7 nucleotides line up with TRBD1. Trimming cost V 5 bases and J 4 bases; bases outside gene matches: 8. The CDR3 consists of 15 residues. From germline, CDR1 is SGHTA and CDR2 FQGNSA. The CDR3 here is CASSVQTGNGNTIYF. The CDR3 DNA reads as TGTGCCAGCAGCGTTCAGACAGGGAACGGAAACACCATATATTTT.

The CDR3 protein is CAVGRAENYGYTF. The DNA of the CDR3 is TGTGCCGTGGGCAGGGCGGAAAACTATGGCTACACCTTC. This chain links TRBV10-3 with TRBJ1-2; D possibly corresponds to TRBD1 (5 bases). Germline CDR1 reads ENHRY; CDR2 reads SYGVKD. The V end was cut by 11 bases, the J end by 2 bases, with 15 bases between. The CDR3 totals 13 residues.